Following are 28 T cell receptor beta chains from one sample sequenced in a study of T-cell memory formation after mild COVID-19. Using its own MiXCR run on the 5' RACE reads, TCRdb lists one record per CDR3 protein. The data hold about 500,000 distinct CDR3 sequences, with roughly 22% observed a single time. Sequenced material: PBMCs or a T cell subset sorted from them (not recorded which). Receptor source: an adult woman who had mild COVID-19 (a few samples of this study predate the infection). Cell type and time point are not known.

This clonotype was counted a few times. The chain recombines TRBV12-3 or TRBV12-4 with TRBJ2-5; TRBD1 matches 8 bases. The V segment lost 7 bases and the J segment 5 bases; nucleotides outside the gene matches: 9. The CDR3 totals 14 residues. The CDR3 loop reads CASTSDRAVETQYF. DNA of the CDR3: TGTGCCAGCACCTCGGACAGGGCTGTGGAGACCCAGTACTTC.

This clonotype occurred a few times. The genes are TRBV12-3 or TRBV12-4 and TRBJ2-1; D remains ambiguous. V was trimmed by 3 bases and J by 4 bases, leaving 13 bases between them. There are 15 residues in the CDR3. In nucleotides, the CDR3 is TGTGCCAGCAGTTTCTATCTCCTGGGGTACAATGAGCAGTTCTTC. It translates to CASSFYLLGYNEQFF.

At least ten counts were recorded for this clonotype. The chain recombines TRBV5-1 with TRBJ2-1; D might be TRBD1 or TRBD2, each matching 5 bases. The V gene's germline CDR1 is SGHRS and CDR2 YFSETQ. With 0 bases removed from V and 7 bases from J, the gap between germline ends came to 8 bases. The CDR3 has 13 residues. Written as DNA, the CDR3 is TGCGCCAGCAGCTTGGGTTGGGGGAATGAGCAGTTCTTC. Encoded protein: CASSLGWGNEQFF.

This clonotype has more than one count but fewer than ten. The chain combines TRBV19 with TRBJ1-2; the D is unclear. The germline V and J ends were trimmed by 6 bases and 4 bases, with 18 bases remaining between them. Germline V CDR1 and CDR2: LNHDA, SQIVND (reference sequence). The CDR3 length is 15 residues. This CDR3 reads CASSAARGVSYGYTF. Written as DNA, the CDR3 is TGTGCCAGTAGCGCCGCACGCGGGGTTAGCTATGGCTACACCTTC. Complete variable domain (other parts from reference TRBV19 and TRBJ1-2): DGGITQSPKYLFRKEGQNVTLSCEQNLNHDAMYWYRQDPGQGLRLIYYSQIVNDFQKGDIAEGYSVSREKKESFPLTVTSAQKNPTAFYLCASSAARGVSYGYTFGSGTRLTVV.

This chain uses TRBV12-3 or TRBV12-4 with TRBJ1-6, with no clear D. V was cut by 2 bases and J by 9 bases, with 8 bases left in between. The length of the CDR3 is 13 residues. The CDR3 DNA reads TGTGCCAGCAGTTTAAGGTGGGCTTCACCCCTCCACTTT. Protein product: CASSLRWASPLHF.

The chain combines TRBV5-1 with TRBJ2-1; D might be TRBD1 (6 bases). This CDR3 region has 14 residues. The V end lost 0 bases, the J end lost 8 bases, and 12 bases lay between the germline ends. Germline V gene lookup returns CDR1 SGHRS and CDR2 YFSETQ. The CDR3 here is CASSLAGAKDEQFF. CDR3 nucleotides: TGCGCCAGCAGCTTGGCAGGGGCTAAGGATGAGCAGTTCTTC.

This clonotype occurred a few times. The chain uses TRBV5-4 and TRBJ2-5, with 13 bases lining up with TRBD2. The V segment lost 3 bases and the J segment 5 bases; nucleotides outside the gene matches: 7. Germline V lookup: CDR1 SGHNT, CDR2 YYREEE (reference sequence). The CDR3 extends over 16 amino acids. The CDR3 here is CASSSGLAGRGETQYF. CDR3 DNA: TGTGCCAGCAGCTCGGGACTAGCGGGGAGAGGGGAGACCCAGTACTTC.

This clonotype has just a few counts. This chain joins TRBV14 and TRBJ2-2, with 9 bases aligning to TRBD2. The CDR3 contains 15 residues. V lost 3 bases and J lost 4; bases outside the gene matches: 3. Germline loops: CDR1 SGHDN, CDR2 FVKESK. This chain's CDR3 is CASSHTSGLTGELFF. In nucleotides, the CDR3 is TGTGCCAGCAGCCACACTAGCGGGCTCACCGGGGAGCTGTTTTTT.

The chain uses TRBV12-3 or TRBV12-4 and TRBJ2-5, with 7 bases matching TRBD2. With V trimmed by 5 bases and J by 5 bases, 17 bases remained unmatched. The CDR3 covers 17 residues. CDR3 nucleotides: TGTGCCAGCAGTAAACAGACTAGCAGTCTCCTTGAGGAGACCCAGTACTTC. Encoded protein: CASSKQTSSLLEETQYF.

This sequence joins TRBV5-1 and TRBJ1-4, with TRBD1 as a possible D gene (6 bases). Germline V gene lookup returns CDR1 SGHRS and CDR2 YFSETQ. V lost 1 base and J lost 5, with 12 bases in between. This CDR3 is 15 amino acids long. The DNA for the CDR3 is TGCGCCAGCAGCTTGTACGGGGGCGGGAATGAAAAACTGTTTTTT. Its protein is CASSLYGGGNEKLFF. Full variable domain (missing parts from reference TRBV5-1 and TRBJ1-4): KAGVTQTPRYLIKTRGQQVTLSCSPISGHRSVSWYQQTPGQGLQFLFEYFSETQRNKGNFPGRFSGRQFSNSRSEMNVSTLELGDSALYLCASSLYGGGNEKLFFGSGTQLSVL.

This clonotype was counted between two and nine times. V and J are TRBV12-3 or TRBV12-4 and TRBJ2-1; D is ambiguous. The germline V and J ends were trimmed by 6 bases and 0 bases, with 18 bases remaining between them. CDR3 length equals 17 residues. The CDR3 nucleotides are TGTGCCAGCAGGTCGATGTCGCGTAAGGGCTCCTACAATGAGCAGTTCTTC. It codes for CASRSMSRKGSYNEQFF.

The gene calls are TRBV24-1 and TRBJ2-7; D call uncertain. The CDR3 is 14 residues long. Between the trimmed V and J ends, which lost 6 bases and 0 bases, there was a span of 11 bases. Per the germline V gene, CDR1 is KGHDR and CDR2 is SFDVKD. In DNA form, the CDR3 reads TGTGCCACCAGTTCCATCATGAGCTCCTACGAGCAGTACTTC. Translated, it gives CATSSIMSSYEQYF.

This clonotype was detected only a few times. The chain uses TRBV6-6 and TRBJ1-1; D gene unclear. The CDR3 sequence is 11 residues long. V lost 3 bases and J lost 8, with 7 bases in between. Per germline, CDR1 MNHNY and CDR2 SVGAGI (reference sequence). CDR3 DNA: TGTGCCAGCAGTTATGGGAGGGAAGCTTTCTTT. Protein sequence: CASSYGREAFF.

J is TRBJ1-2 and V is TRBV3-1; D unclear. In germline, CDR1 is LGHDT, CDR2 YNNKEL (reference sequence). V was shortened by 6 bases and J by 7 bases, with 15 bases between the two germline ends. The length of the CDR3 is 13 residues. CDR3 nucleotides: TGTGCCAGCAGTACGCGTTTTACCAGTGGCTACACCTTC. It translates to CASSTRFTSGYTF. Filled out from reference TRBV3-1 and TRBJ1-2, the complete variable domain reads DTAVSQTPKYLVTQMGNDKSIKCEQNLGHDTMYWYKQDSKKFLKIMFSYNNKELIINETVPNRFSPKSPDKAHLNLHINSLELGDSAVYFCASSTRFTSGYTFGSGTRLTVV.

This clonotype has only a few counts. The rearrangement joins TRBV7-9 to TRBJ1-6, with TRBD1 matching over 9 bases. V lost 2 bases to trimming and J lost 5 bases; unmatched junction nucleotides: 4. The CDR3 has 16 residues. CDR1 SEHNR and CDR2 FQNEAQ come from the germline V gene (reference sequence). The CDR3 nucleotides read TGTGCCAGCAGCTTACTCAGGGACAGGGATAATTCACCCCTCCACTTT. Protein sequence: CASSLLRDRDNSPLHF.

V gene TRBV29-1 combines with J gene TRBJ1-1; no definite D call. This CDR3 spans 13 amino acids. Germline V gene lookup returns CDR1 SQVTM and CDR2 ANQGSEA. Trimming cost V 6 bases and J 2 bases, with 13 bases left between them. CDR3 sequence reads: CSVAYSKNTEAFF. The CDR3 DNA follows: TGCAGCGTCGCTTACTCTAAAAACACTGAAGCTTTCTTT.

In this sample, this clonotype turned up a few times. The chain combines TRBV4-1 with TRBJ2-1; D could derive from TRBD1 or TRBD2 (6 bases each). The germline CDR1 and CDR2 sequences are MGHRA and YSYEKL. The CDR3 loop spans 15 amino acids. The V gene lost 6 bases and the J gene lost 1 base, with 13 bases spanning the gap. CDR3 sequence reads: CASRSGGLSYNEQFF. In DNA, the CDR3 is TGCGCCAGCAGGTCCGGGGGCCTATCCTACAATGAGCAGTTCTTC.

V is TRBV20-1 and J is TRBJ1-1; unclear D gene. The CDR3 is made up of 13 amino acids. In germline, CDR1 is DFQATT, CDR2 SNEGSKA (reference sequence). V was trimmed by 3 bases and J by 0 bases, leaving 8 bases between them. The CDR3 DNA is TGCAGTGCTAGCTCCACTATGAACACTGAAGCTTTCTTT. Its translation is CSASSTMNTEAFF.

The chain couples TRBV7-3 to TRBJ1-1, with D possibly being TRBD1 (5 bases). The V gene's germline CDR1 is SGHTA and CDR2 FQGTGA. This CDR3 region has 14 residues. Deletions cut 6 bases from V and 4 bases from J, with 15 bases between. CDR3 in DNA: TGTGCCAGCAGTTTGAACCTGGGGGGCACTGAAGCTTTCTTT. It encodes CASSLNLGGTEAFF.

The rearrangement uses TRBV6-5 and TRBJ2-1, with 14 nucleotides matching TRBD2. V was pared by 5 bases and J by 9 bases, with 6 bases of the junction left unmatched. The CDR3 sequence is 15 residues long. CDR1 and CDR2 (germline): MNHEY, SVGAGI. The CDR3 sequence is CASSPGTSGRSEQFF. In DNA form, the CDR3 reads TGTGCCAGCAGTCCTGGGACTAGCGGGAGAAGTGAGCAGTTCTTC.

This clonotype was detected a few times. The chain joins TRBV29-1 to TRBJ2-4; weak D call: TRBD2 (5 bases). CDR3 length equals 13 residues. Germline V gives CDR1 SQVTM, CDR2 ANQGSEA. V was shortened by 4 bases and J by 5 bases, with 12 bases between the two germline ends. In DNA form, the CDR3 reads TGCAGCGTTGGTCCCAGCGGACAAAACATTCAGTACTTC. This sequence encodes CSVGPSGQNIQYF. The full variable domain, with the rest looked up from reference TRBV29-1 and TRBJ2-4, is SAVISQKPSRDICQRGTSLTIQCQVDSQVTMMFWYRQQPGQSLTLIATANQGSEATYESGFVIDKFPISRPNLTFSTLTVSNMSPEDSSIYLCSVGPSGQNIQYFGAGTRLSVL.

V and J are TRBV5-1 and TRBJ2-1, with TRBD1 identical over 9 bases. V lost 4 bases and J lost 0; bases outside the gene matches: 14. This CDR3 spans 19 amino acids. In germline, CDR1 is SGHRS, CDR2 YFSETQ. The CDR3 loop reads CASSRTGTGLAVSYNEQFF. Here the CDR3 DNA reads TGCGCCAGCAGCCGTACCGGGACAGGGCTGGCGGTCTCCTACAATGAGCAGTTCTTC.

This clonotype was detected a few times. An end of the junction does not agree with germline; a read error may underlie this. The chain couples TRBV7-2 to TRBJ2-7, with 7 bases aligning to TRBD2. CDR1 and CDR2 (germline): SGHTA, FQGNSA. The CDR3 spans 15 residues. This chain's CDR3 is CASSLGTRGVYVQYF. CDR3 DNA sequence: TGTGCCAGCAGCTTAGGGACTAGGGGAGTCTACGTGCAGTACTTC.

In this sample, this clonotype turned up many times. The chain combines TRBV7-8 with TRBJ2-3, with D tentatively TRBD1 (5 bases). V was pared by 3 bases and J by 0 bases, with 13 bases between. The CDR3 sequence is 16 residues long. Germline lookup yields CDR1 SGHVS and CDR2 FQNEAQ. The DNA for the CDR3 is TGTGCCAGCAGCTTTAGTAGGCAGGGAAGCACAGATACGCAGTATTTT. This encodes CASSFSRQGSTDTQYF.

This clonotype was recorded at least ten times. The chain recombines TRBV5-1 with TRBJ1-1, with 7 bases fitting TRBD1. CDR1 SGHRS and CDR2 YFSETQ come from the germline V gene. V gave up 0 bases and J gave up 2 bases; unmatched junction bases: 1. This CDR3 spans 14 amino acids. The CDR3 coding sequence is TGCGCCAGCAGCTTGGAGGGGGCAAACACTGAAGCTTTCTTT. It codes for CASSLEGANTEAFF.

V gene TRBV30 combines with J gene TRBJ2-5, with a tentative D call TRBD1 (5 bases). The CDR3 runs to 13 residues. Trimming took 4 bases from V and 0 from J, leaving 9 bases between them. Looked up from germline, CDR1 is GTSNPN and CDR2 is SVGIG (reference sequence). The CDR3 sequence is CAWTGYDQETQYF. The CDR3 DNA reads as TGTGCCTGGACAGGGTATGACCAAGAGACCCAGTACTTC.

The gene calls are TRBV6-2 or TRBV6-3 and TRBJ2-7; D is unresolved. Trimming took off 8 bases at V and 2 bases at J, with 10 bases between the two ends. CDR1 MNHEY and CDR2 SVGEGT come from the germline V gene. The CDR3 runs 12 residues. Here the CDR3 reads CASRKSAYEQYF. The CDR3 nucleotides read TGTGCCAGCCGGAAAAGCGCCTACGAGCAGTACTTC.

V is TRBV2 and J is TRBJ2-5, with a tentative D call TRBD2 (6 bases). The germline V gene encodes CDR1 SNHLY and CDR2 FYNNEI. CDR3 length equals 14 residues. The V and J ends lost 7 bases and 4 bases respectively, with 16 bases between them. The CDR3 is CASTASEAGETQYF. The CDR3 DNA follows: TGTGCCAGCACCGCTAGCGAGGCGGGAGAGACCCAGTACTTC. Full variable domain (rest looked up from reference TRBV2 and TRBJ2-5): EPEVTQTPSHQVTQMGQEVILRCVPISNHLYFYWYRQILGQKVEFLVSFYNNEISEKSEIFDDQFSVERPDGSNFTLKIRSTKLEDSAMYFCASTASEAGETQYFGPGTRLLVL.